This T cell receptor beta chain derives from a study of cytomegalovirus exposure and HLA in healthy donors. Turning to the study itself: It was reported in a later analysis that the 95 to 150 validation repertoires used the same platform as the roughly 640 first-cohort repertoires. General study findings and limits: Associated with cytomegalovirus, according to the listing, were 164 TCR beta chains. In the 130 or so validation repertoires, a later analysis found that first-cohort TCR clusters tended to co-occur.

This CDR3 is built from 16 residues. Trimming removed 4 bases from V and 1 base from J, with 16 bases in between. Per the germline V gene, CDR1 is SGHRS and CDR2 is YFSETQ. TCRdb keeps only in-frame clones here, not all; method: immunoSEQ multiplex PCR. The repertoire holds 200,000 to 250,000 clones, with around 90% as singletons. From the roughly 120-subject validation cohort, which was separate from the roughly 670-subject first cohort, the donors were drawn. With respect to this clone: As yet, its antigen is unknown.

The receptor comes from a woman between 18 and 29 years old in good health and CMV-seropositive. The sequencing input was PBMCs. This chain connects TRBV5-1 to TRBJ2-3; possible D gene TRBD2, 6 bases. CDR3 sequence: CASSAGFGGRTDTQYF. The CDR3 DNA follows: TGCGCCAGCAGCGCGGGGTTTGGCGGGCGCACAGATACGCAGTATTTT.